The text below deals with one TCR beta chain. The sample originates from a study of CD8 T cells in Susac syndrome. The CDR3 totals 17 residues. The trim removed 0 bases at V and 2 bases at J, leaving 7 bases unmatched. Germline V gene sequence: CDR1 LNHNV, CDR2 YYDKDF (reference sequence). The T cells that were sequenced for TCR beta were CD8+ and CD4+ cells from blood. RNA in amounts of roughly 0.5 to 1 ug was reverse transcribed with random hexamers. TCRdb re-called the immunoSEQ multiplex PCR reads with MiXCR, one entry per CDR3 protein. The table has roughly 80,000 distinct CDR3 sequences, 90% to 95% seen once.

The genes are TRBV15 and TRBJ2-3, with 8 positions matching TRBD1. The receptor was derived from a human donor with multiple sclerosis. Sequenced sample: CD8+ T cells from PBMCs. This CDR3 reads CATSRDWAGGLTDTQYF. CDR3 DNA: TGTGCCACCAGCAGAGATTGGGCAGGGGGCCTCACAGATACGCAGTATTTT. Combining the CDR3 with reference TRBV15 and TRBJ2-3 gives the whole variable domain DAMVIQNPRYQVTQFGKPVTLSCSQTLNHNVMYWYQQKSSQAPKLLFHYYDKDFNNEADTPDNFQSRRPNTSFCFLDIRSPGLGDTAMYLCATSRDWAGGLTDTQYFGPGTRLTVL.